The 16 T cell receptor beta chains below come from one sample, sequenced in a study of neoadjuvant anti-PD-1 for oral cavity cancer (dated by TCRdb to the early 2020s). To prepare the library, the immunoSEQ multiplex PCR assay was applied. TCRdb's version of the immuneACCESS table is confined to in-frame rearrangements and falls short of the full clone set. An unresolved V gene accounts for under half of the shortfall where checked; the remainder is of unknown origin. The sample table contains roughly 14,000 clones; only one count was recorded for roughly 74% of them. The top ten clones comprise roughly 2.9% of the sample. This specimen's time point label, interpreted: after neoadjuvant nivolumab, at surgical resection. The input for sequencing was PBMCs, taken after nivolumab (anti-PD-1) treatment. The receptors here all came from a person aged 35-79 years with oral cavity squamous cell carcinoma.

The CDR3 sequence is CASSLTGGDYEQYF. The CDR3, as DNA: TGTGCCAGCAGCTTAACAGGGGGGGATTACGAGCAGTACTTC. This chain links TRBV7-3 with TRBJ2-7, with D perhaps TRBD2 (7 bases). The V end lost 0 bases, the J end lost 4 bases, and 10 bases lay between the germline ends. Germline assignment: CDR1 SGHTA and CDR2 FQGTGA. The CDR3 is 14 amino acids.

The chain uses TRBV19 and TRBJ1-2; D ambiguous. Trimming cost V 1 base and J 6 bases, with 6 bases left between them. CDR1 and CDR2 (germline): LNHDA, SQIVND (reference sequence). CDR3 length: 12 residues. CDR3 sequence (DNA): TGTGCCAGTAGTATAGGGGCAGATGGCTACACCTTC. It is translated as CASSIGADGYTF. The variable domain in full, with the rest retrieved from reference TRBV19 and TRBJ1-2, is DGGITQSPKYLFRKEGQNVTLSCEQNLNHDAMYWYRQDPGQGLRLIYYSQIVNDFQKGDIAEGYSVSREKKESFPLTVTSAQKNPTAFYLCASSIGADGYTFGSGTRLTVV.

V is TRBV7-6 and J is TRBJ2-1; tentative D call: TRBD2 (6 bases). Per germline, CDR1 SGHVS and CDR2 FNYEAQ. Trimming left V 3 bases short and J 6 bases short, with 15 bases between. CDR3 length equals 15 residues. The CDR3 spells CASSFNGGGTNEQFF. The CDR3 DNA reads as TGTGCCAGCAGCTTTAACGGGGGAGGTACCAATGAGCAGTTCTTC.

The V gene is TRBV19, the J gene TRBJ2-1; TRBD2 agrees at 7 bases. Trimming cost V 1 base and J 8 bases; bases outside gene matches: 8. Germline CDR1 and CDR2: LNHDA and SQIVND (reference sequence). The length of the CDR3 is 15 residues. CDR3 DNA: TGTGCCAGTAGTATAGGTGGCGGGAGTCCCTATGAGCAGTTCTTC. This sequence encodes CASSIGGGSPYEQFF.

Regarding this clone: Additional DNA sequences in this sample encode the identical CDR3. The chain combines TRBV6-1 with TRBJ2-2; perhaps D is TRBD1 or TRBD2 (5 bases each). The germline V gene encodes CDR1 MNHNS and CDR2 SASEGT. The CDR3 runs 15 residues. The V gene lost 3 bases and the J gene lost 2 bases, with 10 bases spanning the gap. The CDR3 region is CASSEPGRNTGELFF. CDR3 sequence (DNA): TGTGCCAGCAGTGAGCCAGGGAGAAACACCGGGGAGCTGTTTTTT.

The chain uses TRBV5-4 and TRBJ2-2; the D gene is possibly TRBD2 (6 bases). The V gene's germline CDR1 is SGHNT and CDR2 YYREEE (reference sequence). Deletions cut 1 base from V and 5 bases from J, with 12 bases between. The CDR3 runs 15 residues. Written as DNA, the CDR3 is TGTGCCAGCAGCTTGCAGGGACTGGTGACCGGGGAGCTGTTTTTT. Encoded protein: CASSLQGLVTGELFF.

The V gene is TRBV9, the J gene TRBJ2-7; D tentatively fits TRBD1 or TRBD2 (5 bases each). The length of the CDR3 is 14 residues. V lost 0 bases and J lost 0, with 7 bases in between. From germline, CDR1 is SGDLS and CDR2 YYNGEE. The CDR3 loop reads CASSVGGRSYEQYF. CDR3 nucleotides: TGTGCCAGCAGCGTAGGGGGACGCTCCTACGAGCAGTACTTC.

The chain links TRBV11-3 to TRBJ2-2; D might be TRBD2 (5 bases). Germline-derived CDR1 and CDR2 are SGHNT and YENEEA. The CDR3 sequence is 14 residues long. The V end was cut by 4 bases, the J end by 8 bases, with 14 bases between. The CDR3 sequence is CASSSSARAGELFF. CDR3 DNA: TGTGCCAGCAGCTCATCCGCGAGGGCGGGGGAGCTGTTTTTT.

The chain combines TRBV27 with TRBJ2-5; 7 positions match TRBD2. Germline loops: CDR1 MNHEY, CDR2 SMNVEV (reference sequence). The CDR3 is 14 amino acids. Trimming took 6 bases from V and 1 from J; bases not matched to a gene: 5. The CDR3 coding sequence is TGTGCCAGCAGCCGCCTAGCGGTCCAAGAGACCCAGTACTTC. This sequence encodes CASSRLAVQETQYF.

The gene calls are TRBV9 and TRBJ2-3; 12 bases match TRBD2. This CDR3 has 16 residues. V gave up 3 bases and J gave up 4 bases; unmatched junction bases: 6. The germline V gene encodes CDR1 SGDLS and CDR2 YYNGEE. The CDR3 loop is CASSAQTSGSSDTQYF. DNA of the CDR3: TGTGCCAGCAGCGCTCAGACTAGCGGGAGTTCAGATACGCAGTATTTT. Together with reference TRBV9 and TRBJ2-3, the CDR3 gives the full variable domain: DSGVTQTPKHLITATGQRVTLRCSPRSGDLSVYWYQQSLDQGLQFLIQYYNGEERAKGNILERFSAQQFPDLHSELNLSSLELGDSALYFCASSAQTSGSSDTQYFGPGTRLTVL.

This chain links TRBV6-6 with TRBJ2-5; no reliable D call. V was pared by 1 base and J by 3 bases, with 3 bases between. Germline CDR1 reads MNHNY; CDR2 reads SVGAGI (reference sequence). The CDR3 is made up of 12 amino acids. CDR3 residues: CASSYWEETQYF. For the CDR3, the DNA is TGTGCCAGCAGTTACTGGGAAGAGACCCAGTACTTC.

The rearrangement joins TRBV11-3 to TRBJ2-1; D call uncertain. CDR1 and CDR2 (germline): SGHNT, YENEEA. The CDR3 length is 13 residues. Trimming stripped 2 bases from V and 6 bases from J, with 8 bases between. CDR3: CASSLNSLNEQFF. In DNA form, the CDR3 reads TGTGCCAGCAGCTTAAACTCCCTCAATGAGCAGTTCTTC.

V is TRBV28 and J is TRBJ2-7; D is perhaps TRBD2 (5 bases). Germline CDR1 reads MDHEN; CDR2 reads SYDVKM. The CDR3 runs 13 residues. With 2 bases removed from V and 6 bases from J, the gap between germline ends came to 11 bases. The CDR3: CASSLAGLGEQYF. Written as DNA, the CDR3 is TGTGCCAGCAGTTTAGCGGGCCTCGGCGAGCAGTACTTC.

The chain's CDR3 is CASSLRWAGAYNEQFF. In DNA form, the CDR3 reads TGTGCCAGCAGCTTGCGATGGGCAGGGGCTTACAATGAGCAGTTCTTC. This chain connects TRBV5-4 to TRBJ2-1, with D possibly matching TRBD1 (6 bases). This CDR3 has 16 amino acids. The V end was cut by 1 base, the J end by 4 bases, with 15 bases between. Per the germline V gene, CDR1 is SGHNT and CDR2 is YYREEE (reference sequence).

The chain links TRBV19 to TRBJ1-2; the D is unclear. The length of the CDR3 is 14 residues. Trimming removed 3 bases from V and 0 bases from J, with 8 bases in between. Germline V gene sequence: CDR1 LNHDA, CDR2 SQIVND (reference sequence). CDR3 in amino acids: CASSMGSTNYGYTF. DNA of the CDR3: TGTGCCAGTAGTATGGGGAGTACTAACTATGGCTACACCTTC.

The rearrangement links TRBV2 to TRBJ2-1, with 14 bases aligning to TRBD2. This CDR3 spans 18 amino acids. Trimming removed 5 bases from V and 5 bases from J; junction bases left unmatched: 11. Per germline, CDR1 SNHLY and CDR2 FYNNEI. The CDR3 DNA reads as TGTGCCAGCAGTTATTGGACTAGCGGGAGGCACTTAGACAATGAGCAGTTCTTC. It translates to CASSYWTSGRHLDNEQFF.